The 28 T cell receptor beta chains given below trace back to one sample, sequenced in a study of blood T cell repertoires in COVID-19. The protocol was immunoSEQ multiplex PCR, while the TCRdb copy is restricted to in-frame clones and leaves out a portion. The sample holds approximately 130,000 clones, around 77% seen once. The specimen was peripheral blood. The receptors stem from a human donor in a cohort sampled during active COVID-19.

This clone has just a few counts. This rearrangement joins TRBV6-5 to TRBJ2-1, with 7 bases aligning to TRBD1. With V trimmed by 4 bases and J by 3 bases, 6 bases remained unmatched. Per the germline V gene, CDR1 is MNHEY and CDR2 is SVGAGI. The length of the CDR3 is 15 residues. CDR3 in amino acids: CASSSTGALYNEQFF. The DNA of the CDR3 is TGTGCCAGCAGTTCCACAGGGGCCCTCTACAATGAGCAGTTCTTC.

The chain combines TRBV6-2 or TRBV6-3 with TRBJ2-3, with 7 nucleotides matching TRBD2. Germline assignment: CDR1 MNHEY and CDR2 SVGEGT. The CDR3 sequence is 16 residues long. J gave up 2 bases and V 5 bases, and 10 bases lay outside the gene matches. The DNA for the CDR3 is TGTGCCAGCAGTCCATTAAGCGGGGTGTTCACAGATACGCAGTATTTT. Encoded protein: CASSPLSGVFTDTQYF.

This clone was counted a single time. The V and J genes are TRBV19 and TRBJ1-4; maybe TRBD1 (5 bases). The CDR3 loop spans 15 amino acids. Trimming stripped 2 bases from V and 4 bases from J, with 11 bases between. CDR1 LNHDA and CDR2 SQIVND come from the germline V gene (reference sequence). CDR3 DNA sequence: TGTGCCAGTAGTATATCAGACAGATATAATGAAAAACTGTTTTTT. Its protein product is CASSISDRYNEKLFF.

The gene calls are TRBV5-6 and TRBJ1-1; no definite D call. Trimming stripped 6 bases from V and 6 bases from J, with 9 bases between. CDR3 length equals 11 residues. Germline CDR1 SGHDT, CDR2 YYEEEE. CDR3 residues: CASNEGAEAFF. The CDR3 coding sequence is TGTGCCAGCAATGAGGGCGCTGAAGCTTTCTTT.

J is TRBJ2-7 and V is TRBV6-6; TRBD1 matches at 9 bases. With 6 bases clipped from V and 3 bases from J, the junction kept 9 bases outside the gene matches. This CDR3 comprises 15 residues. The germline gives CDR1 MNHNY, CDR2 SVGAGI (reference sequence). The CDR3 protein is CASSPNRDRVYEQYF. For the CDR3, the DNA is TGTGCCAGCAGCCCCAACCGGGACAGGGTCTACGAGCAGTACTTC.

The chain recombines TRBV6-5 with TRBJ1-3; tentatively, D is TRBD1 (5 bases). The V and J ends lost 7 bases and 4 bases respectively, with 14 bases between them. Germline-derived CDR1 and CDR2 are MNHEY and SVGAGI. The CDR3 runs 14 residues. The CDR3 nucleotides read TGTGCCAGCACCCCGGGGACTTCGGGAAACACCATATATTTT. Amino acid sequence: CASTPGTSGNTIYF.

The chain recombines TRBV3-1 (or the pseudogene TRBV3-2) with TRBJ2-4, with 11 nucleotides matching TRBD2. Germline V gene lookup returns CDR1 LGHDT and CDR2 YNNKEL (reference sequence). The J segment lost 7 bases and the V segment lost 1 base, leaving 9 bases of the junction unmatched. The CDR3 consists of 17 residues. The CDR3 loop is CASSQAGLAGGRNIQYF. The DNA for the CDR3 is TGTGCCAGCAGCCAAGCGGGCCTAGCGGGGGGCCGTAACATTCAGTACTTC.

The chain uses TRBV4-1 and TRBJ1-6, with D maybe TRBD1 (6 bases). This CDR3 region has 16 residues. Germline CDR1 MGHRA, CDR2 YSYEKL. The V and J ends lost 0 bases and 11 bases respectively, with 17 bases between them. The CDR3 DNA is TGCGCCAGCAGCCAAGAAGGGATACAGGGTAAGACACCCCTCCACTTT. Residues: CASSQEGIQGKTPLHF.

The rearrangement joins TRBV28 to TRBJ2-4; TRBD1 might be the D (9 bases). The germline CDR1 and CDR2 sequences are MDHEN and SYDVKM. The CDR3 extends over 21 amino acids. V dropped 5 bases and J dropped 6 bases, with 35 bases sitting between them. DNA for the CDR3: TGTGCCAGCAGTCCCGCGCGGGGGGAGACAGGGGGAAACCCGATTAGAAACATTCAGTACTTC. Translating gives CASSPARGETGGNPIRNIQYF.

J is TRBJ1-2 and V is TRBV2; 10 bases agree with TRBD1. After removal of 7 bases from V and 5 bases from J, the junction contained 10 bases not matched to a gene. The germline CDR1 and CDR2 sequences are SNHLY and FYNNEI. CDR3 length: 15 amino acids. CDR3 in DNA: TGTGCCAGCACCACCCCGGGACAGGGGCCGTATGGCTACACCTTC. Residues: CASTTPGQGPYGYTF. The variable domain in full, with the rest retrieved from reference TRBV2 and TRBJ1-2, is EPEVTQTPSHQVTQMGQEVILRCVPISNHLYFYWYRQILGQKVEFLVSFYNNEISEKSEIFDDQFSVERPDGSNFTLKIRSTKLEDSAMYFCASTTPGQGPYGYTFGSGTRLTVV.

V is TRBV7-6 and J is TRBJ2-3; TRBD1 matches at 10 bases. In germline, CDR1 is SGHVS, CDR2 FNYEAQ. This CDR3 is built from 17 residues. The V and J ends lost 5 bases and 2 bases, in that order; junction bases with no gene match: 10. The CDR3 region is CASSPTEGQGYTDTQYF. The CDR3 region has the DNA TGTGCCAGCAGCCCAACGGAGGGACAGGGGTACACAGATACGCAGTATTTT.

The chain uses TRBV25-1 and TRBJ2-5, with TRBD2 matching over 8 bases. This CDR3 has 15 residues. Looked up from germline, CDR1 is MGHDK and CDR2 is SYGVNS. V lost 4 bases, J lost 5 bases, and 9 bases stayed unmatched. CDR3 sequence (DNA): TGTGCCAGCAGTGCCGCCGAGGGCGGGGGGGAGACCCAGTACTTC. It is translated as CASSAAEGGGETQYF.

The J gene is TRBJ2-2, the V gene TRBV28; the match to TRBD2 covers 8 bases. CDR3 length: 16 residues. Germline assignment: CDR1 MDHEN and CDR2 SYDVKM. V lost 5 bases and J lost 4; bases outside the gene matches: 9. CDR3 nucleotides: TGTGCCAGCAGTGTTTGGGCGGGGGGCCCCACCGGGGAGCTGTTTTTT. It yields the protein CASSVWAGGPTGELFF.

This clone has a handful of counts. V and J are TRBV27 and TRBJ1-5, with D maybe TRBD1 (5 bases). The V gene lost 6 bases and the J gene lost 0 bases, with 9 bases spanning the gap. The CDR3 length is 14 residues. Germline lookup yields CDR1 MNHEY and CDR2 SMNVEV (reference sequence). The CDR3, as DNA: TGTGCCAGCAGCCCGACAGATAGCAATCAGCCCCAGCATTTT. Translated: CASSPTDSNQPQHF.

The table lists this clone with a few counts. This rearrangement joins TRBV27 to TRBJ1-6, with 10 nucleotides matching TRBD1. Germline V gene data show CDR1 as MNHEY and CDR2 as SMNVEV (reference sequence). This CDR3 region has 14 residues. With V trimmed by 7 bases and J by 8 bases, 5 bases remained unmatched. The DNA of the CDR3 is TGTGCCAGCACCCGACAGGGGGCTTATTCACCCCTCCACTTT. Translated, it gives CASTRQGAYSPLHF.

The V and J genes are TRBV2 and TRBJ1-5, with no clear D. The V end was cut by 5 bases, the J end by 4 bases, with 9 bases between. Per the germline V gene, CDR1 is SNHLY and CDR2 is FYNNEI. This CDR3 comprises 13 residues. DNA for the CDR3: TGTGCCAGCAGTAGTCAGTTAAATCAGCCCCAGCATTTT. Amino acids: CASSSQLNQPQHF.

CDR3 in amino acids: CASSLSPVGTEAFF. As DNA, the CDR3 is TGTGCCAGCAGCTTAAGCCCCGTCGGGACTGAAGCTTTCTTT. The chain couples TRBV7-9 to TRBJ1-1; D gene ambiguous. The germline V gene has CDR1 SEHNR and CDR2 FQNEAQ (reference sequence). The length of the CDR3 is 14 residues. Trimming removed 2 bases from V and 5 bases from J, with 12 bases in between.

This chain links TRBV19 with TRBJ1-1; no reliable D call. The CDR3 has 11 amino acids. Germline V lookup: CDR1 LNHDA, CDR2 SQIVND (reference sequence). The V and J ends lost 7 bases and 10 bases respectively, with 13 bases between them. The CDR3 DNA reads as TGTGCCAGTAATGACCGGGAGAGAGCTTTCTTT. This translates into CASNDRERAFF.

The V gene is TRBV13, the J gene TRBJ2-7; 8 nucleotides align to TRBD1. With V trimmed by 2 bases and J by 6 bases, 6 bases remained unmatched. Germline assignment: CDR1 PRHDT and CDR2 FYEKMQ (reference sequence). CDR3 length: 14 amino acids. The CDR3 nucleotides read TGTGCCAGCAGCTTATTAGCAGGGGGCGCCGAGCAGTACTTC. It codes for CASSLLAGGAEQYF.

The chain uses TRBV28 and TRBJ2-3; 8 nucleotides line up with TRBD1. The CDR3 totals 15 residues. Trimming cost V 7 bases and J 6 bases; bases outside gene matches: 12. Germline lookup yields CDR1 MDHEN and CDR2 SYDVKM. This CDR3 reads CASTRDRQFADTQYF. The CDR3 nucleotides read TGTGCCAGCACCCGGGACAGGCAGTTCGCGGATACGCAGTATTTT.

This sequence joins TRBV2 and TRBJ1-2; D gene ambiguous. Germline loops: CDR1 SNHLY, CDR2 FYNNEI. V shed 9 bases and J shed 2 bases, with 10 bases lying between them. The CDR3 runs to 12 residues. The CDR3: CARREPNYGYTF. The CDR3 bases are TGTGCCAGAAGAGAGCCGAACTATGGCTACACCTTC.

This clone was detected a few times. The CDR3 protein is CASSVASTQGASYEQYF. CDR3 nucleotide sequence: TGTGCCAGCAGCGTAGCTTCGACTCAGGGGGCCTCCTACGAGCAGTACTTC. The J gene is TRBJ2-7, the V gene TRBV9; 8 positions agree with TRBD1. J gave up 0 bases and V 0 bases, and 8 bases lay outside the gene matches. CDR1 and CDR2 from the germline V gene are SGDLS and YYNGEE. This CDR3 has 17 amino acids.

V gene TRBV3-1 (or the pseudogene TRBV3-2) combines with J gene TRBJ2-2; unclear D gene. CDR1 is LGHDT and CDR2 is YNNKEL in the germline V gene (reference sequence). V shed 1 base and J shed 4 bases, with 13 bases lying between them. The CDR3 runs 16 residues. The CDR3 DNA reads as TGTGCCAGCAGCCAAGTCACGCTATCTAGCACCGGGGAGCTGTTTTTT. Translation: CASSQVTLSSTGELFF.

J is TRBJ1-1 and V is TRBV7-9, with 9 bases that match TRBD1. V was pared by 5 bases and J by 0 bases, with 16 bases of the junction left unmatched. Germline CDR1 is SEHNR and CDR2 is FQNEAQ (reference sequence). The CDR3 spans 19 residues. The CDR3 DNA sequence: TGTGCCAGCAGCCCGGACCGTGGGTTGGACAGGGGTTTGAACACTGAAGCTTTCTTT. Its translation is CASSPDRGLDRGLNTEAFF.

The rearrangement uses TRBV14 and TRBJ1-5, with TRBD1 matching 8 bases. Germline lookup yields CDR1 SGHDN and CDR2 FVKESK. The CDR3 spans 19 residues. Trimming took 5 bases from V and 0 from J; bases not matched to a gene: 15. The CDR3 coding sequence is TGTGCCAGCAGCAGACGGACAGGGAGGGAGGGACATAGCAATCAGCCCCAGCATTTT. Encoded protein: CASSRRTGREGHSNQPQHF.

The V call is TRBV4-2, the J call TRBJ2-1, with TRBD1 identical over 12 bases. J was trimmed by 8 bases and V by 2 bases; bases with no gene match: 10. Germline V gives CDR1 LGHNA, CDR2 YNFKEQ. This CDR3 has 17 residues. CDR3 region: CASSQTSGTGGMDEQFF. DNA for the CDR3: TGTGCCAGCAGCCAAACATCCGGGACAGGGGGCATGGATGAGCAGTTCTTC.

This clone was recorded a few times. This chain connects TRBV9 to TRBJ1-1; possibly TRBD1 for D (5 bases). Trimming took 3 bases from V and 10 from J, leaving 13 bases between them. Germline assignment: CDR1 SGDLS and CDR2 YYNGEE. This CDR3 contains 12 residues. CDR3 residues: CASSAWTLGAFF. The DNA of the CDR3 is TGTGCCAGCAGCGCCTGGACACTCGGAGCTTTCTTT. The full variable domain, with the rest looked up from reference TRBV9 and TRBJ1-1, is DSGVTQTPKHLITATGQRVTLRCSPRSGDLSVYWYQQSLDQGLQFLIQYYNGEERAKGNILERFSAQQFPDLHSELNLSSLELGDSALYFCASSAWTLGAFFGQGTRLTVV.

This chain links TRBV12-5 with TRBJ2-3; D gene uncertain. The V end lost 4 bases, the J end lost 1 base, and 6 bases lay between the germline ends. The CDR3 spans 13 residues. Germline-derived CDR1 and CDR2 are LGHNT and FRNRAP. Here the CDR3 reads CASGYPGTDTQYF. CDR3 nucleotides: TGTGCTAGTGGTTACCCGGGCACAGATACGCAGTATTTT.